The entry below describes one T cell receptor (beta chain). Antigen: not known. Splitting the CD4+ cells yielded a CD45RA+ naive subset and a CD45RA-negative memory subset. Each sorted subset replicate got 200 ng genomic DNA, about 33,000 genomes. TCRdb keeps only in-frame clones here, not all; method: immunoSEQ multiplex PCR. The table has 2 million to 3 million clones, approximately 93% seen once. This CDR3 contains 14 residues. CDR1 and CDR2 from the germline V gene are MNHEY and SMNVEV (reference sequence). The V gene lost 6 bases and the J gene lost 3 bases, with 14 bases spanning the gap. This sample stems from a study of shared clonotypes between healthy human individuals. Findings and limits, study-wide: Roughly 5% of naive CD4 clonotypes were common to four donors.

The sample was naive CD4+ T cells from PBMCs. Subset described: CD45RA+ positively selected. This chain uses TRBV27 with TRBJ1-1; D is uncertain. The TCR sequence derives from a man aged 18 to 29 in good health. Some clones in this sample may be carry-over from other donors' samples. In nucleotides, the CDR3 is TGTGCCAGCAGGACCATGGTGGCGGACACTGAAGCTTTCTTT. Its translation: CASRTMVADTEAFF.